Each of the 25 T cell receptor beta chains below was sequenced from the same sample in a study of blood T cells in healthy people across ages. Sample-barcoded 5' priming and a J-beta primer mix drove a second PCR of 7 to 11 cycles. A single record per CDR3 protein comes from TCRdb applying MiXCR to the 5' RACE reads. The data show around 710,000 distinct CDR3 sequences, 40% to 45% seen once. Sequenced input: blood. These receptor sequences come from a woman between 55 and 75 years old in good health.

This clonotype was counted only a few times. This sequence joins TRBV20-1 and TRBJ2-1, with 10 bases lining up with TRBD2. The CDR3 sequence is 14 residues long. The J segment lost 2 bases and the V segment lost 6 bases, leaving 4 bases of the junction unmatched. CDR1 is DFQATT, CDR2 SNEGSKA, per germline (reference sequence). The CDR3 loop reads CSAERGGAYNEQFF. The CDR3 DNA reads TGCAGTGCAGAGCGGGGGGGCGCCTACAATGAGCAGTTCTTC.

J is TRBJ2-3 and V is TRBV7-9; D possibly corresponds to TRBD1 (6 bases). Germline-derived CDR1 and CDR2 are SEHNR and FQNEAQ (reference sequence). V shed 5 bases and J shed 4 bases, with 13 bases lying between them. The CDR3 sequence is 14 residues long. The CDR3 loop is CASSPTGTADTQYF. DNA for the CDR3: TGTGCCAGCAGCCCCACAGGGACCGCAGATACGCAGTATTTT. Combining the CDR3 with reference TRBV7-9 and TRBJ2-3 gives the whole variable domain DTGVSQNPRHKITKRGQNVTFRCDPISEHNRLYWYRQTLGQGPEFLTYFQNEAQLEKSRLLSDRFSAERPKGSFSTLEIQRTEQGDSAMYLCASSPTGTADTQYFGPGTRLTVL.

In DNA, the CDR3 is TGTGCCAGCAGTTTATACAGTATGGCAGTCAACTATGGCTACACCTTC. It translates to CASSLYSMAVNYGYTF. The J gene is TRBJ1-2, the V gene TRBV28; D gene unclear. The V gene lost 1 base and the J gene lost 2 bases, with 14 bases spanning the gap. CDR1 MDHEN and CDR2 SYDVKM come from the germline V gene. This CDR3 region has 16 residues.

The gene calls are TRBV19 and TRBJ2-5; a possible D gene is TRBD1 (5 bases). The DNA matches TRBJ2-7 better at its end, which makes the J call doubtful. CDR1 and CDR2 from the germline V gene are LNHDA and SQIVND (reference sequence). This CDR3 comprises 15 residues. This chain's CDR3 is CASRSRVSRTVEQYF. CDR3 in DNA: TGTGCCAGTAGATCCAGGGTTTCAAGAACGGTCGAGCAGTACTTC.

As to this clonotype: A much larger clone sits a single nucleotide away, making a read error possible. V is TRBV7-2 and J is TRBJ2-5, with 7 bases identical to TRBD1. Looked up from germline, CDR1 is SGHTA and CDR2 is FQGNSA. The CDR3 has 14 residues. CDR3 in amino acids: CASSLGDRKETQNF. CDR3 coding DNA: TGTGCCAGCAGCTTAGGGGACAGAAAAGAGACCCAGAACTTC.

About this clonotype: Just one base apart from a much larger clone, this may be a read error. The genes are TRBV14 and TRBJ2-1; D might be TRBD2 (6 bases). Per the germline V gene, CDR1 is SGHDN and CDR2 is FVKESK. This CDR3 spans 15 amino acids. V was trimmed by 1 base and J by 6 bases, leaving 13 bases between them. The CDR3 is CASSQGRGMGNEQFF. In DNA, the CDR3 is TGTGCCAGCAGCCAAGGGCGGGGTATGGGCAATGAGCAGTTCTTC.

A note on this clonotype: One junction end disagrees with the germline gene, perhaps due to a read error. V usage is TRBV15 and J usage is TRBJ2-5; TRBD1 matches 8 bases. This CDR3 is built from 16 residues. CDR1 and CDR2 from the germline V gene are LNHNV and YYDKDF (reference sequence). The CDR3 DNA reads TGTGCCACCAACAGAGTTTTGCAGGGGGCATCAGAGACCCAGTACTTC. Its protein product is CATNRVLQGASETQYF.

This clonotype was counted ten times or more. The chain links TRBV29-1 to TRBJ1-4, with D maybe TRBD1 (5 bases). CDR1 and CDR2 (germline): SQVTM, ANQGSEA. CDR3 length: 13 residues. V was pared by 3 bases and J by 3 bases, with 8 bases between. CDR3 loop: CSVEGPSNEKLFF. CDR3 DNA sequence: TGCAGCGTTGAGGGGCCTTCTAATGAAAAACTGTTTTTT.

This clonotype was found a few times. The rearrangement joins TRBV7-9 to TRBJ2-5, with 7 bases that match TRBD1. This CDR3 region has 16 residues. Germline assignment: CDR1 SEHNR and CDR2 FQNEAQ (reference sequence). The junction had 10 bases not matched to a gene; V was cut back by 2 bases and J by 4 bases. The CDR3 DNA sequence: TGTGCCAGCAGCTTATTACTCGACAGGGTTGGAGAGACCCAGTACTTC. It yields the protein CASSLLLDRVGETQYF.

This clonotype was seen only a few times. The chain has TRBV14 and TRBJ2-5; D is uncertain. V gave up 1 base and J gave up 12 bases, with 9 bases separating them. The CDR3 runs to 11 residues. CDR1 is SGHDN and CDR2 is FVKESK in the germline V gene. The CDR3: CASSQGGKEYF. As DNA, the CDR3 is TGTGCCAGCAGCCAAGGTGGTAAGGAGTACTTC.

The sample holds a few counts of this clonotype. The rearrangement joins TRBV12-3 or TRBV12-4 to TRBJ2-7; D possibly corresponds to TRBD2 (7 bases). This CDR3 contains 19 residues. Trimming took 8 bases from V and 1 from J, leaving 30 bases between them. CDR3 sequence: CASSRVIGGRPRVSYEQYF. CDR3 sequence (DNA): TGTGCCAGCTCCCGAGTAATCGGGGGGCGCCCTCGGGTTTCCTACGAGCAGTACTTC.

The V and J genes are TRBV24-1 and TRBJ2-1; the match to TRBD2 covers 7 bases. CDR3 length: 16 amino acids. Trimming removed 4 bases from V and 4 bases from J; junction bases left unmatched: 9. Germline-derived CDR1 and CDR2 are KGHDR and SFDVKD. The CDR3 is CATSDPGGALYNEQFF. CDR3 sequence (DNA): TGTGCCACCAGTGACCCGGGAGGCGCGCTATACAATGAGCAGTTCTTC.

The rearrangement links TRBV12-3 or TRBV12-4 to TRBJ2-5; 7 nucleotides align to TRBD2. The DNA end favors TRBJ2-7, so the J call may be wrong. CDR3 length: 15 amino acids. The CDR3 loop reads CASHLGLAETYEQYF. The CDR3 coding sequence is TGTGCCAGCCATTTAGGGCTAGCGGAGACCTACGAGCAGTACTTC.

The V gene is TRBV4-3, the J gene TRBJ1-1; TRBD1 matches at 8 bases. V trimming: 5 bases; J trimming: 4 bases; junction bases outside the gene matches: 9. The germline V gene encodes CDR1 LGHNA and CDR2 YSLEER. The CDR3 contains 15 residues. The CDR3 coding sequence is TGCGCCAGCAGCGATGGACAGGGCGAGGGCACTGAAGCTTTCTTT. It specifies CASSDGQGEGTEAFF.

This clonotype has more than one count but fewer than ten. V is TRBV9 and J is TRBJ2-3; unclear D gene. V was pared by 3 bases and J by 7 bases, with 6 bases between. Germline V gene sequence: CDR1 SGDLS, CDR2 YYNGEE. The CDR3 extends over 11 amino acids. CDR3 nucleotides: TGTGCCAGCAGCGGTGACAATACGCAGTATTTT. Translating gives CASSGDNTQYF.

This clonotype was counted only a few times. The chain joins TRBV27 to TRBJ1-5, with unresolved D. The CDR3 runs 13 residues. Looked up from germline, CDR1 is MNHEY and CDR2 is SMNVEV (reference sequence). V lost 3 bases and J lost 0, with 3 bases in between. CDR3 bases: TGTGCCAGCAGTTTTTATAGCAATCAGCCCCAGCATTTT. This translates into CASSFYSNQPQHF.

This clonotype was observed a handful of times. The chain joins TRBV12-3 or TRBV12-4 to TRBJ2-1, with 8 nucleotides matching TRBD2. The trim removed 2 bases at V and 6 bases at J, leaving 6 bases unmatched. CDR3 length: 15 amino acids. The CDR3 here is CASSLSLAAANEQFF. CDR3 nucleotide sequence: TGTGCCAGCAGTTTATCACTAGCGGCCGCCAATGAGCAGTTCTTC.

Concerning this clonotype: One junction end disagrees with the germline gene, perhaps due to a read error. This chain connects TRBV28 to TRBJ1-2, with no clear D. This CDR3 region has 11 residues. Germline CDR1 and CDR2: MDHEN and SYDVKM. CDR3 coding DNA: TGTGACAGCAGTTTCGAAGATGGCTACACCTTC. This translates into CDSSFEDGYTF.

In DNA, the CDR3 is TGCAGCGTTGAAGATCCTGGCAGAGCGGAGACCCAGTACTTC. Translating it yields CSVEDPGRAETQYF. The J gene is TRBJ2-5, the V gene TRBV29-1, with D hard to call. CDR1 is SQVTM, CDR2 ANQGSEA, per germline. Deletions cut 0 bases from V and 5 bases from J, with 13 bases between. This CDR3 is built from 14 residues. Drawing the rest from reference TRBV29-1 and TRBJ2-5, the complete variable domain is SAVISQKPSRDICQRGTSLTIQCQVDSQVTMMFWYRQQPGQSLTLIATANQGSEATYESGFVIDKFPISRPNLTFSTLTVSNMSPEDSSIYLCSVEDPGRAETQYFGPGTRLLVL.

This clonotype was detected ten times or more. This chain links TRBV20-1 with TRBJ2-3; D not certain. Germline CDR1 DFQATT, CDR2 SNEGSKA (reference sequence). This CDR3 has 10 residues. Trimming left V 2 bases short and J 6 bases short, with 3 bases between. The CDR3 nucleotides are TGCAGTGCTAGATTGGATACGCAGTATTTT. Amino acid sequence: CSARLDTQYF.

At least ten counts were recorded for this clonotype. The gene calls are TRBV7-9 and TRBJ2-7; D perhaps matches TRBD1 (6 bases). Germline assignment: CDR1 SEHNR and CDR2 FQNEAQ (reference sequence). This CDR3 is 14 amino acids long. Trimming stripped 5 bases from V and 0 bases from J, with 11 bases between. CDR3 in amino acids: CASSPWTASYEQYF. CDR3 DNA: TGTGCCAGCAGCCCCTGGACAGCCTCCTACGAGCAGTACTTC.

CDR3: CSGTGGAGGTEAFF. The CDR3 region has the DNA TGCAGTGGGACCGGGGGGGCTGGAGGCACTGAAGCTTTCTTT. The chain has TRBV20-1 and TRBJ1-1; a weak D match, TRBD1 (6 bases). V lost 7 bases and J lost 4, with 19 bases in between. This CDR3 comprises 14 residues. CDR1 and CDR2 from the germline V gene are DFQATT and SNEGSKA (reference sequence).

Remarks on this clonotype: A junction boundary mismatches the germline segment, possibly from a read error. The chain employs TRBV7-2 and TRBJ2-1, with 8 bases fitting TRBD2. Looked up from germline, CDR1 is SGHTA and CDR2 is FQGNSA. This CDR3 comprises 16 residues. CDR3 in amino acids: CAGSSVAGSSHNEQFF. CDR3 coding DNA: TGTGCCGGCAGCTCCGTAGCGGGAAGCTCCCACAATGAGCAGTTCTTC.

The chain recombines TRBV20-1 with TRBJ2-2; TRBD1 matches at 11 bases. CDR3 length: 18 residues. Germline V lookup: CDR1 DFQATT, CDR2 SNEGSKA (reference sequence). The J segment lost 0 bases and the V segment lost 2 bases, leaving 8 bases of the junction unmatched. The CDR3 loop reads CSARPLPGQGANTGELFF. Here the CDR3 DNA reads TGCAGTGCTAGACCATTACCGGGACAGGGGGCGAACACCGGGGAGCTGTTTTTT.

This clonotype was seen once. The J gene is TRBJ1-1, the V gene TRBV30, with D possibly TRBD1 on 6 matching bases. Trimming left V 2 bases short and J 0 bases short, with 13 bases between. The CDR3 runs 15 residues. Germline V gives CDR1 GTSNPN, CDR2 SVGIG (reference sequence). The CDR3 coding sequence is TGTGCCTGGAGTTCCGGGACACCTATGAACACTGAAGCTTTCTTT. Amino acids: CAWSSGTPMNTEAFF.